A selection of T cell receptor beta chains follows, all from one sample in a study of blood T cell repertoires in COVID-19. Data came from immunoSEQ multiplex PCR; TCRdb stores just in-frame clones and leaves some out. This sample carries 400,000 to 500,000 clones, roughly 84% of them seen once, and the ten largest clones take roughly 1.4%. The sequenced material came from PBMCs or T cells enriched from blood (not recorded which). Receptors were obtained from a woman under 30 who had been exposed to COVID-19. CDR3s include the opening cysteine and the closing phenylalanine or tryptophan. D genes are given only for firm matches. For some rows the clone size is stated as once, few or many, or as a class when expanded; others skip it.

DNA | CDR3 | J | V | D | size
TGCGCCAGCAGCTTGGACAGGGTCCAGACTGAAGCTTTCTTT | CASSLDRVQTEAFF | TRBJ1-1 | TRBV5-1 | . | .
TGTGCCAGCAGCCAAGATTCGCTAGCGGATCCGTTCACCTACGAGCAGTACTTC | CASSQDSLADPFTYEQYF | TRBJ2-7 | TRBV4-2 | TRBD2 | .
TGTGCCAGCAGGGCCTCCGGAGGGGCTTTGTCTGGGGCCAACGTCCTGACTTTC | CASRASGGALSGANVLTF | TRBJ2-6 | TRBV2 | . | once
TGCGCCAGCAGCCGTGGGGGGGATCAGCCCCAGCATTTT | CASSRGGDQPQHF | TRBJ1-5 | TRBV5-1 | . | .
TGTGCCAGCAGCTTATGGCCAGGGCCACCTATGAACACTGAAGCTTTCTTT | CASSLWPGPPMNTEAFF | TRBJ1-1 | TRBV11-2 | . | few
TGTGCCAGCAGTGAAGCGCGACGGCAGGGAAGCTCCTACGAGCAGTACTTC | CASSEARRQGSSYEQYF | TRBJ2-7 | TRBV6-1 | . | once
TGTGCCAGCAGCCTGGGACAGCCATTAAACACTGAAGCTTTCTTT | CASSLGQPLNTEAFF | TRBJ1-1 | TRBV6-6 | TRBD1 | .
TGTGCCAGCAGTTACTCCAACAGGGGGCAAGAGCAGTACTTC | CASSYSNRGQEQYF | TRBJ2-7 | TRBV6-5 | TRBD1 | .
TGTGCTAGTGCCCGGACAGGGGTCTACGAGCAGTACTTC | CASARTGVYEQYF | TRBJ2-7 | TRBV12-5 | TRBD1 | .
TGTGCCAGCATTACCTCCGGGACAGCACCCCTCCACTTT | CASITSGTAPLHF | TRBJ1-6 | TRBV28 | TRBD1 | .
TGCGCCAGCAGTGAGAGCGGGGGTAGGAATCAGCCCCAGCATTTT | CASSESGGRNQPQHF | TRBJ1-5 | TRBV10-2 | . | .
TGTGCCAGCAGTGGGCCCGTTGTAAATAGCAATCAGCCCCAGCATTTT | CASSGPVVNSNQPQHF | TRBJ1-5 | TRBV28 | . | .
TGTGCCACCAGCAGAGATCGGGACCAAGAGACCCAGTACTTC | CATSRDRDQETQYF | TRBJ2-5 | TRBV15 | . | once
TGTGCCAGCCAGAACCCTAGCGGAAGCTCCTACGAGCAGTACTTC | CASQNPSGSSYEQYF | TRBJ2-7 | TRBV18 | TRBD2 | .
TGTGCCAGCAGCTCCATGTCAGGGAACTATGGCTACACCTTC | CASSSMSGNYGYTF | TRBJ1-2 | TRBV11-1 | . | .
TGTGCCAGCAGCTTAGCACTCTACAATGAGCAGTTCTTC | CASSLALYNEQFF | TRBJ2-1 | TRBV7-2 | . | .
TGTGCCAGCACCGCCGGCACTGAAGCTTTCTTT | CASTAGTEAFF | TRBJ1-1 | TRBV2 | . | .
TGTGCCAGCAGCCATCCGTCAGGGAATGGCGCCAAAAACATTCAGTACTTC | CASSHPSGNGAKNIQYF | TRBJ2-4 | TRBV3-1/TRBV3-2 | . | .
TGTGCCAGCTCACCTAGGGCCGCCTCAGCGGGGGGGCTAAATGAGCAGTTCTTC | CASSPRAASAGGLNEQFF | TRBJ2-1 | TRBV18 | TRBD2 | once
TGTGCCAGCAGTGAAGGTGGACAGGGGGCAGTCTTTGACTATGGCTACACCTTC | CASSEGGQGAVFDYGYTF | TRBJ1-2 | TRBV6-1 | TRBD1 | .
TGTGCCAGCAGCCAAGATGGAAGCGGGAGTGTGGAGACCCAGTACTTC | CASSQDGSGSVETQYF | TRBJ2-5 | TRBV4-2 | TRBD2 | .
TGTGCCAGCAGGACTAGTCCCTACGAGCAGTACTTC | CASRTSPYEQYF | TRBJ2-7 | TRBV6-5 | . | .
TGTGCCAGCAGCCGCGGTTCAGGGAATCAGCCCCAGCATTTT | CASSRGSGNQPQHF | TRBJ1-5 | TRBV7-2 | . | .
TGCGCCAGCAGTGAAGCGGGGGGAGTCACAGATACGCAGTATTTT | CASSEAGGVTDTQYF | TRBJ2-3 | TRBV10-2 | TRBD2 | .
TGTGCCAGCAGACAGCGGACAGCGGAAACCGGGGAGCTGTTTTTT | CASRQRTAETGELFF | TRBJ2-2 | TRBV7-2 | . | .
TGTGCCTGGAGTGACGGGGTTACCGGGGAGCTGTTTTTT | CAWSDGVTGELFF | TRBJ2-2 | TRBV30 | . | few
TGTGCCAGCAGTCCCAACAGGGTCACCAACGAGCAGTACTTC | CASSPNRVTNEQYF | TRBJ2-7 | TRBV6-5 | . | .
TGTGCCAGCAGTTACTCGCTGATGGGGGGGCTGGGTGAAAAACTGTTTTTT | CASSYSLMGGLGEKLFF | TRBJ1-4 | TRBV6-2/TRBV6-3 | . | once
TGTGCCAGCAGTTTAGTGCAGGGTTCTGGCTACACCTTC | CASSLVQGSGYTF | TRBJ1-2 | TRBV28 | . | .
TGTGCCAGCATCTTAGGTGGAGGGACTGGCTACGAGCAGTACTTC | CASILGGGTGYEQYF | TRBJ2-7 | TRBV28 | . | .
TGTGCCAGTAGCCCGACTAGTCTGGGCGAGCAGTACTTC | CASSPTSLGEQYF | TRBJ2-7 | TRBV19 | . | .
TGTGCCAGCTCACCAGGGGGCCCGGGACAGGGGGCGATAGAGCAGTTCTTC | CASSPGGPGQGAIEQFF | TRBJ2-1 | TRBV18 | TRBD1 | .
TGTGCCAGCAGCTTATACTATAATAAGATCGAGTACTTC | CASSLYYNKIEYF | TRBJ2-7 | TRBV7-2 | . | .
TGTGCCAGCAGCCGGGGGGAGTCCCTCACAGATACGCAGTATTTT | CASSRGESLTDTQYF | TRBJ2-3 | TRBV5-6 | TRBD2 | .
TGTGCCAGCAGCGTAGTACAGGGGGATACTGAGCAGTTCTTC | CASSVVQGDTEQFF | TRBJ2-1 | TRBV9 | TRBD1 | .
TGTGCCAGCAGCTCCGAGGCCTTCTCCTATAATTCACCCCTCCACTTT | CASSSEAFSYNSPLHF | TRBJ1-6 | TRBV9 | . | .
TGCGCCAGCAGCGCCCAGCTAGCGGGGGGAATCTACAATGAGCAGTTCTTC | CASSAQLAGGIYNEQFF | TRBJ2-1 | TRBV5-1 | TRBD2 | .
TGTGCCTGGAGTTATTCGGGGGGGCTTGAGCAGTACTTC | CAWSYSGGLEQYF | TRBJ2-7 | TRBV30 | TRBD2 | .
TGTGCCAGCAGCTTACCCGGGAGTTGGGCCGGGGAGCTGTTTTTT | CASSLPGSWAGELFF | TRBJ2-2 | TRBV11-2 | . | .
TGTGCCAGCAGCCAAGTAGCGGGGAGTTACGAGCAGTACTTC | CASSQVAGSYEQYF | TRBJ2-7 | TRBV14 | TRBD2 | .